This is a list of T cell receptor beta chains from one sample in a study of human T cells and chemical hapten exposure. TCRdb used MiXCR to reprocess the RACE reads, holding one entry per CDR3 protein. The sample shows 65,000 to 95,000 distinct CDR3 sequences, 6.6% of them seen only once. The specimen comprised whole blood, sampled in connection with sensitization to the hapten diphenylcyclopropenone (DPC). The origin of the receptors is a woman aged 25 to 45 with alopecia areata. Some clones in this sample may be carry-over from other donors' samples. CDR3s include the opening cysteine and the closing phenylalanine or tryptophan. D genes are given only for firm matches. The size of a clone is reported for some rows only, either as once, few or many, or as a class for expanded clones.

>NA|TRBJ2-1|NA|TRBV5-1
TGCGCCAGCAGCTTGGAGGGTTATGAGCAGTTCTTC
CASSLEGYEQFF
>NA|TRBJ1-6|few|TRBV5-5
TGTGCCAGCAGCTTGGACCGGGACCTAAATTCACCCCTCCACTTT
CASSLDRDLNSPLHF
>TRBD2|TRBJ2-1|few|TRBV5-4
TGTGCCAGCATGGGGGGGTGGGGAGACAATGAGCAGTTCTTC
CASMGGWGDNEQFF
>TRBD1|TRBJ1-1|many|TRBV10-1
TGCGCCAGCAGTGAGTCGCAGGGGGTGAACACTGAAGCTTTCTTT
CASSESQGVNTEAFF
>TRBD1|TRBJ2-1|many|TRBV27
TGTGCCAGCAGTCCCGGACCGGACAGGGAATACAATGAGCAGTTCTTC
CASSPGPDREYNEQFF
>TRBD2|TRBJ2-1|many|TRBV5-1
TGCGCCAGCAGCTTGGAACGGACTAGCGGGAATGAGCAGTTCTTC
CASSLERTSGNEQFF
>NA|TRBJ2-7|many|TRBV7-2
TGTGCCAGCAGCTTAGGAATGGCGGGGGCGGAGCAGTACTTC
CASSLGMAGAEQYF
>NA|TRBJ1-3|few|TRBV12-3/TRBV12-4
TGTGCCAGCACTCCTTACTCGGGAAACACCATATATTTT
CASTPYSGNTIYF
>NA|TRBJ2-3|many|TRBV3-1
TGTGCCAGCAGCCAAGGGGGGTCCACAGATACGCAGTATTTT
CASSQGGSTDTQYF
>NA|TRBJ2-3|few|TRBV29-1
TGCAGCGTTGGCTCCAGCTCGCATGCAGATACGCAGTATTTT
CSVGSSSHADTQYF
>TRBD1|TRBJ1-5|many|TRBV12-3/TRBV12-4
TGTGCCAGCACTGGACAGGGGGCCGGCAATCAGCCCCAGCATTTT
CASTGQGAGNQPQHF
>TRBD1|TRBJ2-7|many|TRBV5-1
TGCGCCAGCAGCCAGGACAGGGGGTACAACGAGCAGTACTTC
CASSQDRGYNEQYF
>NA|TRBJ1-1|NA|TRBV12-3/TRBV12-4
TGTGCCAGCAGTTTAGCGCGCCGTAAGTCTGAAGCTTTCTTT
CASSLARRKSEAFF
>NA|TRBJ2-7|many|TRBV5-1
TGCGCCAGCAGCCCCGGGGACGCCTACGAGCAGTACTTC
CASSPGDAYEQYF
>NA|TRBJ2-3|NA|TRBV20-1
TGCAGTGCTATGGGCACAGATACGCAGTATTTT
CSAMGTDTQYF
>NA|TRBJ2-3|NA|TRBV7-9
TGTGCCAGCAGCTTAGAGGTGACTAGCACAGATACGCAGTATTTT
CASSLEVTSTDTQYF
>TRBD2|TRBJ2-1|many|TRBV7-2
TGTGCCAGCAGCTCCGGGACCAGGACTAGCAATGAGCAGTTCTTC
CASSSGTRTSNEQFF
>TRBD1|TRBJ1-1|many|TRBV6-6
TGTGCCAGCAGTTACGTAGGGGGCCAAATTACTGAAGCTTTCTTT
CASSYVGGQITEAFF
>NA|TRBJ1-4|NA|TRBV6-2/TRBV6-3
TGTGCCAGCAGTTACGAAGGTGAAAAACTGTTTTTT
CASSYEGEKLFF
>NA|TRBJ1-1|many|TRBV7-9
TGTGCCAGCAGCTTAAGTAGGGACACTGAAGCTTTCTTT
CASSLSRDTEAFF
>TRBD2|TRBJ2-7|many|TRBV29-1
TGCAGCGTTGTGATGGCGGGGGGCGGCGGCTACGAGCAGTACTTC
CSVVMAGGGGYEQYF
>NA|TRBJ1-2|many|TRBV12-5
TGTGCTAGTGGTTTGGTACTCACGGGCGCAGGACCCAACTATGGCTACACCTTC
CASGLVLTGAGPNYGYTF
>NA|TRBJ2-1|many|TRBV5-4
TGTGCCAGCAGCGGTTTACAGGGTTTCAATGAGCAGTTCTTC
CASSGLQGFNEQFF
>TRBD2|TRBJ2-1|NA|TRBV7-3
TGTGCCAGCAGCCCCCAACTTAGCGGGGAGGTAAATGAGCAGTTCTTC
CASSPQLSGEVNEQFF
>NA|TRBJ2-5|many|TRBV3-1
TGTGCCAGCAGCCAAGATTACGCGGAATCAGGAGAGACCCAGTACTTC
CASSQDYAESGETQYF
>NA|TRBJ1-1|many|TRBV30
TGTGCCTGGACCCAAGGACGTGAAGCTTTCTTT
CAWTQGREAFF
>NA|TRBJ1-1|NA|TRBV7-8
TGTGCCAGCAGCCCTGACACTCTAAACACTGAAGCTTTCTTT
CASSPDTLNTEAFF
>NA|TRBJ2-1|few|TRBV5-6
TGTGCCAGCAGCTTAACAGGGTATGAGCAGTTCTTC
CASSLTGYEQFF